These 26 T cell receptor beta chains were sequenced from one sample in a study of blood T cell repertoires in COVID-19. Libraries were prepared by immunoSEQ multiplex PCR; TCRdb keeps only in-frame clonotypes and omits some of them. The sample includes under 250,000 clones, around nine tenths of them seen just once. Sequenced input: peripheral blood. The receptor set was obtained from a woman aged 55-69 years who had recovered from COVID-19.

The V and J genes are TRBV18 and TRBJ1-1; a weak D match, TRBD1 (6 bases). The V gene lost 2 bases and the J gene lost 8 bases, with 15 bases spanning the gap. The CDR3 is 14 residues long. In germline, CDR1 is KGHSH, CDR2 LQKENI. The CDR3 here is CASSPGGLGQEAFF. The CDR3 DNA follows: TGTGCCAGCTCACCAGGTGGTTTAGGACAGGAAGCTTTCTTT.

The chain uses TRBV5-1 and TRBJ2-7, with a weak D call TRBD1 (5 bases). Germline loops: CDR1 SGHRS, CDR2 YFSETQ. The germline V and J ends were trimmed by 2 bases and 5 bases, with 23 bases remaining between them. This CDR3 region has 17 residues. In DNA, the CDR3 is TGCGCCAGCAGCTTTGACCCGAATTCGCCAGGGTCGGACGAGCAGTACTTC. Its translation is CASSFDPNSPGSDEQYF.

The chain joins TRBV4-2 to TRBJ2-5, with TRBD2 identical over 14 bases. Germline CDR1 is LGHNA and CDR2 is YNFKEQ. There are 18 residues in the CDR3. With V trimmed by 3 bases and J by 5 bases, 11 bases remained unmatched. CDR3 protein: CASSQGTSGGAWGETQYF. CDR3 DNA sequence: TGTGCCAGCAGCCAGGGGACTAGCGGGGGAGCCTGGGGGGAGACCCAGTACTTC.

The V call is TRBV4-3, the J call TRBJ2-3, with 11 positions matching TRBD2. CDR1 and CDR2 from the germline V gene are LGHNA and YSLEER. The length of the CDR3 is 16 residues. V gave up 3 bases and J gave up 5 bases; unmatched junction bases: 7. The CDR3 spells CASSQPIAGGRDTQYF. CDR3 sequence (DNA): TGCGCCAGCAGCCAGCCTATAGCGGGGGGGAGAGATACGCAGTATTTT.

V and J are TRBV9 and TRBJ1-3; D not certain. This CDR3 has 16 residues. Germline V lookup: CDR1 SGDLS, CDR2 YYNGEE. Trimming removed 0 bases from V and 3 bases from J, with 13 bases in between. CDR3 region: CASSVGSALIGNTIYF. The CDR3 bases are TGTGCCAGCAGCGTAGGTTCAGCGTTGATTGGAAACACCATATATTTT.

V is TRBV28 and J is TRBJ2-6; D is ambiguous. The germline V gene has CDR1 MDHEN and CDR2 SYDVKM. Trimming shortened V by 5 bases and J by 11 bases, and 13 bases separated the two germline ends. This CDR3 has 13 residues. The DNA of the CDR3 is TGTGCCAGCAGTGCCCCCGGGTTATACGTCCTGACTTTC. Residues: CASSAPGLYVLTF.

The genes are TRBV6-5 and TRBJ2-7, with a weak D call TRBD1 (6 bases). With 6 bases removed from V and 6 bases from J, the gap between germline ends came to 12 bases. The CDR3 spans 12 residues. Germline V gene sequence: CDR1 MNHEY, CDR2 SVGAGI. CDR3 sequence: CASSTTGTEQYF. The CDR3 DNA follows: TGTGCCAGCAGCACTACAGGGACCGAGCAGTACTTC.

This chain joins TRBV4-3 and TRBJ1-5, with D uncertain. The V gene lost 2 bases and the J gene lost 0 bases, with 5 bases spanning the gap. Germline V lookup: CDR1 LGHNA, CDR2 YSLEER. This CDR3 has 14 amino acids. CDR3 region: CASSQIYSNQPQHF. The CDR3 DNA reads TGCGCCAGCAGCCAAATTTATAGCAATCAGCCCCAGCATTTT.

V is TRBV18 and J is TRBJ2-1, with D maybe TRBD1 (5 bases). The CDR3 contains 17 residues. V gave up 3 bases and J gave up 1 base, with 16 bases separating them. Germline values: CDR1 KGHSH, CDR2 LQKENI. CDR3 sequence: CASSPQIDRQSYNEQFF. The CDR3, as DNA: TGTGCCAGCTCACCCCAAATCGACAGACAGTCCTACAATGAGCAGTTCTTC.

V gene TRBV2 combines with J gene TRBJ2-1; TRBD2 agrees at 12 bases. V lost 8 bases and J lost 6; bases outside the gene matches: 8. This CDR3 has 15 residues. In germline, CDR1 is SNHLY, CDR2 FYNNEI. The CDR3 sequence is CASGPTSGGPNEQFF. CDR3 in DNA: TGTGCCAGCGGCCCTACTAGCGGGGGGCCCAATGAGCAGTTCTTC.

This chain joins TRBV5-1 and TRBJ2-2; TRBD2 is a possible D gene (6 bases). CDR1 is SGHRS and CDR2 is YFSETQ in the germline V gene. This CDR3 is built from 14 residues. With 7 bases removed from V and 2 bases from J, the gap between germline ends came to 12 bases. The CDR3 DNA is TGCGCCAGCGGGACTGGACTAAACACCGGGGAGCTGTTTTTT. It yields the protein CASGTGLNTGELFF.

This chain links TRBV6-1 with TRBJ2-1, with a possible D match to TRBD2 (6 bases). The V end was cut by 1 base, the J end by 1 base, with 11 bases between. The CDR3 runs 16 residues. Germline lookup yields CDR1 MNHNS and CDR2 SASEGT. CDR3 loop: CASSEGRGPSYNEQFF. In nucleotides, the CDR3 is TGTGCCAGCAGTGAAGGGCGGGGACCTTCCTACAATGAGCAGTTCTTC.

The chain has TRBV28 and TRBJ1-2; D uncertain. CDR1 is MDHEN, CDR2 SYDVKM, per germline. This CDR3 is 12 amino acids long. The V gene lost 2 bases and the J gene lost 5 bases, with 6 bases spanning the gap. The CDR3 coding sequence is TGTGCCAGCAGTTTAGCCAGTTATGGCTACACCTTC. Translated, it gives CASSLASYGYTF.

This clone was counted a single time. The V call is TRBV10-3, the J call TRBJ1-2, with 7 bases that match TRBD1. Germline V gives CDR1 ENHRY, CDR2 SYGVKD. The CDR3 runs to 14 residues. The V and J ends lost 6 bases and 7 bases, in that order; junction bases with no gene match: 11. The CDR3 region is CAIRTDNRGGGYTF. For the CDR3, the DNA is TGTGCCATCAGGACCGATAACAGGGGAGGTGGCTACACCTTC.

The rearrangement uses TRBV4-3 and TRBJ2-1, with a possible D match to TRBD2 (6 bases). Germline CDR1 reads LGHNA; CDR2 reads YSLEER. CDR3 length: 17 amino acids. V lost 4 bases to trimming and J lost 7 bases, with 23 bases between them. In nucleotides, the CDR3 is TGCGCCAGCAGCCTTCGCGTGGCATTAGCGGAGAGTAATGAGCAGTTCTTC. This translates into CASSLRVALAESNEQFF.

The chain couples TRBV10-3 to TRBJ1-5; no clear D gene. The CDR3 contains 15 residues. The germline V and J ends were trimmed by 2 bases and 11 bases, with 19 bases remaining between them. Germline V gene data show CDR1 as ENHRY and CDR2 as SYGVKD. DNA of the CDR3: TGTGCCATCAGTGAGGAAAGGACTCCCGGGAAGGCCCAGCATTTT. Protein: CAISEERTPGKAQHF.

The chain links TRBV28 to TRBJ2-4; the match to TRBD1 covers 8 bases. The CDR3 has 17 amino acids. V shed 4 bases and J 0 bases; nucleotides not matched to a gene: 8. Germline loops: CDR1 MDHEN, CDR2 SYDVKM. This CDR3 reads CASSSPQGAKAKNIQYF. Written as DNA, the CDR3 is TGTGCCAGCAGTTCCCCCCAGGGGGCTAAAGCCAAAAACATTCAGTACTTC.

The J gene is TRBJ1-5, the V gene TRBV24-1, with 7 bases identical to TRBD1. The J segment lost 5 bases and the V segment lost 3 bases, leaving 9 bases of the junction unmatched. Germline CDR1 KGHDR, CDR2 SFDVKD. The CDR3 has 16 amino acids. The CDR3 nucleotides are TGTGCCACCAGTGATCGTACGACAGGGTATTATCAGCCCCAGCATTTT. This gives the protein CATSDRTTGYYQPQHF.

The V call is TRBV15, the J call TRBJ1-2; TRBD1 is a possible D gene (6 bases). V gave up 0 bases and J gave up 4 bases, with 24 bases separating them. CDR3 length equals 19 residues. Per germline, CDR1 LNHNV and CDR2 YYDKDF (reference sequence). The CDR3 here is CATSRDRIGGSRRTYGYTF. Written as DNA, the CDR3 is TGTGCCACCAGCAGAGATAGAATTGGGGGCTCAAGGAGGACCTATGGCTACACCTTC.

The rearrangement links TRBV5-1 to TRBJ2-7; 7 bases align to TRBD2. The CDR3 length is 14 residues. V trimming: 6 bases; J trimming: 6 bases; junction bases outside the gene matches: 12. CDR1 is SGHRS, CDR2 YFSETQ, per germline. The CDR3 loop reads CASTPRGGSLEQYF. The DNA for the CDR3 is TGCGCCAGCACCCCCCGGGGAGGGTCGCTCGAGCAGTACTTC.

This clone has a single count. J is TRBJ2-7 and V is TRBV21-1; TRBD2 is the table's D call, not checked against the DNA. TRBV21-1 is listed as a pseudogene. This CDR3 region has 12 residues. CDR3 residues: CASKKESYEQYF. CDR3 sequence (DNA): TGTGCCAGCAAGAAAGAGTCCTACGAGCAGTACTTC.

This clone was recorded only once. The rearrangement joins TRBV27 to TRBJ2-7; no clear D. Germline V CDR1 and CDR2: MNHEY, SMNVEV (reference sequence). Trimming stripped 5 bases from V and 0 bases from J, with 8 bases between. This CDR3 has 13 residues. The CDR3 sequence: CASSHGPSYEQYF. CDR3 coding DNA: TGTGCCAGCAGTCATGGGCCCTCCTACGAGCAGTACTTC.

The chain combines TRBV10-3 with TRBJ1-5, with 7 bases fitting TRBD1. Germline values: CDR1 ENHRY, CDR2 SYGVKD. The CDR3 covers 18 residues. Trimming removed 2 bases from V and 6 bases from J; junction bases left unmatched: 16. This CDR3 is CAISEIPTQQGQAQPQHF. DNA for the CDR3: TGTGCCATCAGTGAGATCCCCACACAACAGGGGCAAGCTCAGCCCCAGCATTTT.

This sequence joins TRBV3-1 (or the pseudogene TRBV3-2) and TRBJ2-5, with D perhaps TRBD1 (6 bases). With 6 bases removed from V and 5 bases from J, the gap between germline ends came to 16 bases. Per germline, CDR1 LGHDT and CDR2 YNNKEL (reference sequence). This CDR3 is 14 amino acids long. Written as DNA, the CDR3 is TGTGCCAGCAGTCTAAGGGGGACAAAGGAGACCCAGTACTTC. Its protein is CASSLRGTKETQYF.

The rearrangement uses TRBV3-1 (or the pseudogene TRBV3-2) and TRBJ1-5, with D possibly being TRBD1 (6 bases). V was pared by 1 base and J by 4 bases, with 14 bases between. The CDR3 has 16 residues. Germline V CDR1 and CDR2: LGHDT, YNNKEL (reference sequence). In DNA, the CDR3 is TGTGCCAGCAGCCAAGGAGGACAGTTCGGGAATCAGCCCCAGCATTTT. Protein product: CASSQGGQFGNQPQHF.

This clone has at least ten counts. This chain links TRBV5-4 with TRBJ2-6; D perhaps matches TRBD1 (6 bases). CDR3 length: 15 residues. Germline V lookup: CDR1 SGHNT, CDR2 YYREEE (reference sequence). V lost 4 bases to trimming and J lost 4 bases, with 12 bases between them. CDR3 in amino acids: CASSNGQPGANVLTF. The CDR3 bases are TGTGCCAGCAGCAACGGACAGCCGGGGGCCAACGTCCTGACTTTC.